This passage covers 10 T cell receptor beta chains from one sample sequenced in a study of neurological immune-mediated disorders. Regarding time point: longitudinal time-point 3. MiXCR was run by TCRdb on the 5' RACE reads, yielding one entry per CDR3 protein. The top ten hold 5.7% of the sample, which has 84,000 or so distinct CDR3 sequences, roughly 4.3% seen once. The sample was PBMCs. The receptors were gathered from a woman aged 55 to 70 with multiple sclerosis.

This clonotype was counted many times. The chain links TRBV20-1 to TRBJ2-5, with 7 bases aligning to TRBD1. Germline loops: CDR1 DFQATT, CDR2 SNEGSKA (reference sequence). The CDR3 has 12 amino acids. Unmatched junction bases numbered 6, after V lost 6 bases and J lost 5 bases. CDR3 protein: CSAKGQSETQYF. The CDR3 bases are TGCAGTGCAAAGGGACAGTCTGAGACCCAGTACTTC.

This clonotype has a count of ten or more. For the CDR3, the DNA is TGTGCCAGCAGCCCTGACAGGGCGACGAATCAGCCCCAGCATTTT. It is translated as CASSPDRATNQPQHF. This chain joins TRBV3-1 and TRBJ1-5; 7 nucleotides line up with TRBD1. Trimming removed 4 bases from V and 4 bases from J; junction bases left unmatched: 7. The CDR3 extends over 15 amino acids. CDR1 is LGHDT and CDR2 is YNNKEL in the germline V gene (reference sequence).

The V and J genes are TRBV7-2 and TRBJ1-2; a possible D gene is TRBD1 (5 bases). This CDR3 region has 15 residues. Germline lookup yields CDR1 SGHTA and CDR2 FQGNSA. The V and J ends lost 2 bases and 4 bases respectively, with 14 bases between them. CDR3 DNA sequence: TGTGCCAGCAGCTTAACGGCGGGGCACCGCTATGGCTACACCTTC. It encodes CASSLTAGHRYGYTF.

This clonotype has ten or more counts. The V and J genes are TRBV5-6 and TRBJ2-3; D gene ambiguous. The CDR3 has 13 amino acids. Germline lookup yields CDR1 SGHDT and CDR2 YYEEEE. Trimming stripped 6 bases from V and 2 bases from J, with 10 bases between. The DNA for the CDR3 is TGTGCCAGCAACCCTCGAATCACAGATACGCAGTATTTT. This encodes CASNPRITDTQYF.

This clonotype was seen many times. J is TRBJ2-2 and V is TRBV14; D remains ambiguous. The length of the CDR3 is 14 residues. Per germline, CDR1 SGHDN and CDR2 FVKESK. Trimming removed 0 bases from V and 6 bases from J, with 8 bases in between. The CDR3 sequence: CASSQDHVPGELFF. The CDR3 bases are TGTGCCAGCAGCCAAGATCATGTTCCCGGGGAGCTGTTTTTT.

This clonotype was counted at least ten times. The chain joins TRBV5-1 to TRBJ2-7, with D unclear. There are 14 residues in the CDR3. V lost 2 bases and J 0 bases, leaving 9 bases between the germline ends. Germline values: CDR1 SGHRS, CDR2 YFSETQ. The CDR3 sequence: CASSLQSSSYEQYF. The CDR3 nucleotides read TGCGCCAGCAGCTTACAGTCGAGCTCCTACGAGCAGTACTTC. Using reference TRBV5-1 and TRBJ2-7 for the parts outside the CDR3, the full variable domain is KAGVTQTPRYLIKTRGQQVTLSCSPISGHRSVSWYQQTPGQGLQFLFEYFSETQRNKGNFPGRFSGRQFSNSRSEMNVSTLELGDSALYLCASSLQSSSYEQYFGPGTRLTVT.

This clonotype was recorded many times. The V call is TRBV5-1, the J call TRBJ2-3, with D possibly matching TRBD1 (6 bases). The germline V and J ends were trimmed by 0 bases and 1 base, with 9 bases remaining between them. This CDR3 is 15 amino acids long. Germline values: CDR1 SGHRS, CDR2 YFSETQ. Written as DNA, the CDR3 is TGCGCCAGCAGCTTGGGGCAGGGGCGCACAGATACGCAGTATTTT. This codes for CASSLGQGRTDTQYF.

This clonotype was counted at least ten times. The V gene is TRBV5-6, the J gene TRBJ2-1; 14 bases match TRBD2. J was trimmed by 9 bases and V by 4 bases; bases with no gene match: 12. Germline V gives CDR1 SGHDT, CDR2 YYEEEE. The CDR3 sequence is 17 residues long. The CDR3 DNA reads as TGTGCCAGCAGCAAAGGACTAGCGGGGGGAGGTCGTAGTGAGCAGTTCTTC. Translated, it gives CASSKGLAGGGRSEQFF. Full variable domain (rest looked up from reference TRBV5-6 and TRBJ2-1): DAGVTQSPTHLIKTRGQQVTLRCSPKSGHDTVSWYQQALGQGPQFIFQYYEEEERQRGNFPDRFSGHQFPNYSSELNVNALLLGDSALYLCASSKGLAGGGRSEQFFGPGTRLTVL.

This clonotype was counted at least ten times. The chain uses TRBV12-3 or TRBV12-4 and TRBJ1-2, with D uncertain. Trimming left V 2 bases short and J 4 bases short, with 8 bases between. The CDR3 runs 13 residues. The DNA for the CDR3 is TGTGCCAGCAGTTTACTAGGGCCCTATGGCTACACCTTC. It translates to CASSLLGPYGYTF.

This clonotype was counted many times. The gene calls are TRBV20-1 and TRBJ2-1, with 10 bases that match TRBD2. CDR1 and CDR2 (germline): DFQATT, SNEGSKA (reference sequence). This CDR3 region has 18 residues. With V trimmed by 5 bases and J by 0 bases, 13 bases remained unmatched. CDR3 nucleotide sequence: TGCAGTGCTTCCCGACCCCCACTAGCGGGGCGCTCCTACAATGAGCAGTTCTTC. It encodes CSASRPPLAGRSYNEQFF.